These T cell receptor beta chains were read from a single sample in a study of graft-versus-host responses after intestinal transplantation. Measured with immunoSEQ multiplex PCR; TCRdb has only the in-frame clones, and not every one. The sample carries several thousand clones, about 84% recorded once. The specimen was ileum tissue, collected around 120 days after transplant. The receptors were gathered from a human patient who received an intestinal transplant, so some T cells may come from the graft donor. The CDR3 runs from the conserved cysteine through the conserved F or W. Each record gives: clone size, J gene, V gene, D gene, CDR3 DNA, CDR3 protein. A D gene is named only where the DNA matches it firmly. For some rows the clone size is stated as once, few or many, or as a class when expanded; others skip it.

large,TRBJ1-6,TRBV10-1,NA,TGCGCCAGCAGTGACGGCCCGACGGCACCCCTCCACTTT,CASSDGPTAPLHF
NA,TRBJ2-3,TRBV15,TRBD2,TGTGCCGCGGGAGGAACTAGCACAGATACGCAGTATTTT,CAAGGTSTDTQYF
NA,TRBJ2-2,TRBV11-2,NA,TGTGCCAGCAGCGCCCAGTGGGCCGGGGAGCTGTTTTTT,CASSAQWAGELFF
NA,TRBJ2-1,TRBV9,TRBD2,TGTGCCAGCAGCGTAGTCGCTAGCGGGGGACCCTACAATGAGCAGTTCTTC,CASSVVASGGPYNEQFF
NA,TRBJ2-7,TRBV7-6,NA,TGTGCCAGCAGCCCCGACCCGGGGAACGAGCAGTACTTC,CASSPDPGNEQYF
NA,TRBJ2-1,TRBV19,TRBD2,TGTGCCAGTAGTATGACTAGCGGGTCCTCCTACAATGAGCAGTTCTTC,CASSMTSGSSYNEQFF
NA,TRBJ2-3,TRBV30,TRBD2,TGTGCCTGGGGGCGGGACTACCTCACAGATACGCAGTATTTT,CAWGRDYLTDTQYF
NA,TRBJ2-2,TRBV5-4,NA,TGTGCCAGCAGCTTGCACTACAGGACGAACACCGGGGAGCTGTTTTTT,CASSLHYRTNTGELFF
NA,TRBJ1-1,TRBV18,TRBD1,TGTGCCAGCTCAGGACAGGGTAGGGACACTGAAGCTTTCTTT,CASSGQGRDTEAFF
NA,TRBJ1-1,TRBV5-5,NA,TGTGCCAGCAGCCGAACAACCGGGGCCGAAGCTTTCTTT,CASSRTTGAEAFF
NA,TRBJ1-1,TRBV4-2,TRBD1,TGTGCCAGCAGCCAAAGGGGGCTGAACACTGAAGCTTTCTTT,CASSQRGLNTEAFF
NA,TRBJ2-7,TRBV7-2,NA,TGTGCCAGCAGCTTAGCGGGAACCGCCCCCTACTACGAGCAGTACTTC,CASSLAGTAPYYEQYF
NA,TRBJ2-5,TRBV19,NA,TGTGCCAGTAGACAGGGAGAGACCCAGTACTTC,CASRQGETQYF
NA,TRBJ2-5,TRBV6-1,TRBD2,TGTGCCAGCAGACCTGGACTAGCGGGAGAGACCCAGTACTTC,CASRPGLAGETQYF
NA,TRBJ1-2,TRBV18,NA,TGTGCCAGCTCCGACTTGTCCTATGGCTACACCTTC,CASSDLSYGYTF
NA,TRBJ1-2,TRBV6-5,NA,TGTGCCAGCGGACAGCCCTATGGCTACACCTTC,CASGQPYGYTF
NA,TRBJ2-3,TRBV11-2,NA,TGTGCCAGCAGCTTAGGTATTTTGAATACGCAGTATTTT,CASSLGILNTQYF
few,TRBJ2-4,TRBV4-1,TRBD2,TGCGCCAGCAGAGAAGCGGGACTTTGGTACTTC,CASREAGLWYF
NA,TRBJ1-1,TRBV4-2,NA,TGTGCCAGCAGCCAAACATTAATTACCGGGGACGGGGGCACTGAAGCTTTCTTT,CASSQTLITGDGGTEAFF
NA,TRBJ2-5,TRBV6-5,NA,TGTGCCAGCAGTCGAGACAGCCCCGTGGGTGGGGCCCAGTACTTC,CASSRDSPVGGAQYF
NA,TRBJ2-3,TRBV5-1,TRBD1,TGCGCCAGCAGCTTTGACAGGGACAAAGATACGCAGTATTTT,CASSFDRDKDTQYF
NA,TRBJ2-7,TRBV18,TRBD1,TGTGCCAGCTCACCTCCGGGGACAGCCATCTACGAGCAGTACTTC,CASSPPGTAIYEQYF
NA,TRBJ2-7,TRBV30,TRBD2,TGTGCCTGGGGCCGGGGAGGGCCGGTCGGGGAGCAGTACTTC,CAWGRGGPVGEQYF
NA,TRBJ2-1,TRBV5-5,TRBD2,TGTGCCAGCAGTCGAGGACTAGCGGGAGGGCCCAATGAGCAGTTCTTC,CASSRGLAGGPNEQFF
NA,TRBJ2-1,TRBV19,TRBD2,TGTGCCAGTCGACTAGCGGGAGGGCGGAATGAGCAGTTCTTC,CASRLAGGRNEQFF
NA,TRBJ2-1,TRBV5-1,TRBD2,TGCGCCAGCAGCCCAATGGGACTAGCGGGAGGTAAATTAAATGAGCAGTTCTTC,CASSPMGLAGGKLNEQFF
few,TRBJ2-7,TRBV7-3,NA,TGTGCCAGCAGCTTACGAGGCCACGAGCAGTACTTC,CASSLRGHEQYF
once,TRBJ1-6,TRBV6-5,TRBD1,TGTGCCAGCAGGACAGGGGCTCAACCCCTCCACTTT,CASRTGAQPLHF
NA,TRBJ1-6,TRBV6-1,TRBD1,TGTGCCATTCCGGGACAGGGGACATCACCCCTCCACTTT,CAIPGQGTSPLHF
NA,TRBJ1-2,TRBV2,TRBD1,TGTGCCAGCAGTGAAGGGGTGACAGGGATTCTTGGCTACACCTTC,CASSEGVTGILGYTF
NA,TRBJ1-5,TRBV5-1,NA,TGCGCCAGCAGCTTGGACAGCAATCAGCCCCAGCATTTT,CASSLDSNQPQHF